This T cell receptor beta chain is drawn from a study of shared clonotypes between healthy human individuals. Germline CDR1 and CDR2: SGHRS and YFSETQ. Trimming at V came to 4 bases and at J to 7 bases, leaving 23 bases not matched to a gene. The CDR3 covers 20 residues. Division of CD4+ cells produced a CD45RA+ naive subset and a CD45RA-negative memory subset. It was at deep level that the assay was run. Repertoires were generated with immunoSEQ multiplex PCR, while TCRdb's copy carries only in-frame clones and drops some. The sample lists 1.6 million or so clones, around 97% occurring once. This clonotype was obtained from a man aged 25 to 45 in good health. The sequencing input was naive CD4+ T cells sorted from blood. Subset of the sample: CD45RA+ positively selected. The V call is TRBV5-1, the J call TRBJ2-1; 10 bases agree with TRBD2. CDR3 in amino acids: CASSLRPRDISGLATNEQFF. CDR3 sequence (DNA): TGCGCCAGCAGCCTGAGGCCCCGGGACATATCGGGACTAGCGACGAATGAGCAGTTCTTC.